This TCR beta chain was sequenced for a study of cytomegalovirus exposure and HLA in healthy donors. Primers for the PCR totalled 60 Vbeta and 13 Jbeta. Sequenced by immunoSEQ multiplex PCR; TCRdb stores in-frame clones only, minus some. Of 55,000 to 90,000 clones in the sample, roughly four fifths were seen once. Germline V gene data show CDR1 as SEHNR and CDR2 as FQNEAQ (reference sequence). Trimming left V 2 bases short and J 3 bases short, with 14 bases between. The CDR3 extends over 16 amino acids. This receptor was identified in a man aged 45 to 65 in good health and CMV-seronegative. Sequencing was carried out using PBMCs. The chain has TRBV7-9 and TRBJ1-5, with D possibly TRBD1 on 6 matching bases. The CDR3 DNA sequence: TGTGCCAGCAGCTTAAGGTCGGCAGGGGTCAATCAGCCCCAGCATTTT. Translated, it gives CASSLRSAGVNQPQHF.